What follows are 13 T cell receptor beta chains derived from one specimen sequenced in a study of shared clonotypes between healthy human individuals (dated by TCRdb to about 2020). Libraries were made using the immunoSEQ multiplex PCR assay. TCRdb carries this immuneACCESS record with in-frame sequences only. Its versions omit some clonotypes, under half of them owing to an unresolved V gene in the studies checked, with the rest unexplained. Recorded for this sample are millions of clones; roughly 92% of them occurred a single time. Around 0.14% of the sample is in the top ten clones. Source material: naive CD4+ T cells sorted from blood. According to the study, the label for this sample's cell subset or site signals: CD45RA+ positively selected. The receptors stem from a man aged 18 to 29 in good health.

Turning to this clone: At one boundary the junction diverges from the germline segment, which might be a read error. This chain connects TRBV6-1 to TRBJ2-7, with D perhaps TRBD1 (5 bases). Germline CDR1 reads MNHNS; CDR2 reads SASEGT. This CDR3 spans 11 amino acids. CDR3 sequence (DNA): TGTGCCAGCAGTGAAGAGGGGTTCCCGGCATTC. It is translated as CASSEEGFPAF.

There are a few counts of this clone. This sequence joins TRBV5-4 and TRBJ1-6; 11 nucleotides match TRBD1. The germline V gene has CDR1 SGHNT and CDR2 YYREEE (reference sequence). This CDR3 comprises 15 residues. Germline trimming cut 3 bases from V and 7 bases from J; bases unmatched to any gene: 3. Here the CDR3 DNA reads TGTGCCAGCAGCTCGGGGACAGGGGGAAATTCACCCCTCCACTTT. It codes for CASSSGTGGNSPLHF.

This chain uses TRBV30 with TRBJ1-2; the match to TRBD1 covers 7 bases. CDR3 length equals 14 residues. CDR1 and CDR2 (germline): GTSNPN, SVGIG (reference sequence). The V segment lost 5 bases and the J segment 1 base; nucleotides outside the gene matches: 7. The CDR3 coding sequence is TGTGCCTGGCATCCGGGACAGTTTAACTATGGCTACACCTTC. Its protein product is CAWHPGQFNYGYTF.

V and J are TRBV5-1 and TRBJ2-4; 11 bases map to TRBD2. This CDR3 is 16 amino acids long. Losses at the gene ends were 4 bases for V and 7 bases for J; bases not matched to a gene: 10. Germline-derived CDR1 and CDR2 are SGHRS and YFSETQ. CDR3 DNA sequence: TGCGCCAGCAGCACCGGGACTAGCGGAGCCGCGAACATTCAGTACTTC. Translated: CASSTGTSGAANIQYF.

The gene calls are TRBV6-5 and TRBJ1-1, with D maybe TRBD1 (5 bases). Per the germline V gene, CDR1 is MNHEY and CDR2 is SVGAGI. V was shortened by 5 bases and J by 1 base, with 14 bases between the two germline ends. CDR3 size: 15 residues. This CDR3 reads CASSPRQTSNTEAFF. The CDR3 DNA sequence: TGTGCCAGCAGTCCTCGACAGACCTCGAACACTGAAGCTTTCTTT.

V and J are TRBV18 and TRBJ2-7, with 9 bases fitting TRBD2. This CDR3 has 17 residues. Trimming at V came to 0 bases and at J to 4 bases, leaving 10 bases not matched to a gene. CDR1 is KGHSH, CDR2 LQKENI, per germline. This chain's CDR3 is CASSPPLASGTFYEQYF. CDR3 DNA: TGTGCCAGCTCACCACCCCTGGCTAGCGGGACCTTTTACGAGCAGTACTTC.

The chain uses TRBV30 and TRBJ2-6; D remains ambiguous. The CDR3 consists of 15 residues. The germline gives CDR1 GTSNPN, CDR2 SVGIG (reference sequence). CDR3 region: CASEGFRSGANVLTF. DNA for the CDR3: TGTGCATCTGAAGGGTTTCGCTCTGGGGCCAACGTCCTGACTTTC.

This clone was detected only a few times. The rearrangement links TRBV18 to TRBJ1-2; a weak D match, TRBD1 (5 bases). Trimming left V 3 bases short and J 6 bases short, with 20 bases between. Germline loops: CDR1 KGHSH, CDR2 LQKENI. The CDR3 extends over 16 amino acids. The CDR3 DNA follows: TGTGCCAGCTCACCCGGGACGCCCACGGTGCTGAATGGCTACACCTTC. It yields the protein CASSPGTPTVLNGYTF. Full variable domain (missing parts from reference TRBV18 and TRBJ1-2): NAGVMQNPRHLVRRRGQEARLRCSPMKGHSHVYWYRQLPEEGLKFMVYLQKENIIDESGMPKERFSAEFPKEGPSILRIQQVVRGDSAAYFCASSPGTPTVLNGYTFGSGTRLTVV.

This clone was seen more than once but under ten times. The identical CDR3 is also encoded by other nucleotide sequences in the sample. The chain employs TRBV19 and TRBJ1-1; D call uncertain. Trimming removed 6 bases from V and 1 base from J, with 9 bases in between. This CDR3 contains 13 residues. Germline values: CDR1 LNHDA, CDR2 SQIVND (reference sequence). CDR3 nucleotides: TGTGCCAGTAGCATGACTGGGAACACTGAAGCTTTCTTT. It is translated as CASSMTGNTEAFF.

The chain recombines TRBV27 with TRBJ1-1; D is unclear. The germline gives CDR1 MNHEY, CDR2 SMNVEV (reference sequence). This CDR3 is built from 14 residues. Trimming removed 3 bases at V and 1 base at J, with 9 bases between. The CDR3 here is CASSFGPGNTEAFF. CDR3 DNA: TGTGCCAGCAGTTTCGGGCCCGGGAACACTGAAGCTTTCTTT.

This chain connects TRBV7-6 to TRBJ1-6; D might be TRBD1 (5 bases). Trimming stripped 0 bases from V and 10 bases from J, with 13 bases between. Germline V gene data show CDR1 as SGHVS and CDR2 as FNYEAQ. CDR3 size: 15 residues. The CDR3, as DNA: TGTGCCAGCAGCTTAGCGCAGGGTAGTAGGTCACCCCTCCACTTT. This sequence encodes CASSLAQGSRSPLHF.

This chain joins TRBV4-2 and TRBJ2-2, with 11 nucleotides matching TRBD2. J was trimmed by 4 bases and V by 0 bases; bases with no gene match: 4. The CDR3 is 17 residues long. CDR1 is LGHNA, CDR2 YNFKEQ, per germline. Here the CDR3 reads CASSQDSGGAGTGELFF. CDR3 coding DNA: TGTGCCAGCAGCCAAGATAGCGGGGGGGCAGGCACCGGGGAGCTGTTTTTT.

CDR3 region: CASRGDFLNTEAFF. CDR3 DNA: TGTGCCAGCAGGGGGGACTTTTTGAACACTGAAGCTTTCTTT. The chain is built from TRBV2 and TRBJ1-1; D is perhaps TRBD1 (5 bases). CDR1 and CDR2 from the germline V gene are SNHLY and FYNNEI. V lost 6 bases to trimming and J lost 0 bases, with 11 bases between them. The CDR3 contains 14 residues.